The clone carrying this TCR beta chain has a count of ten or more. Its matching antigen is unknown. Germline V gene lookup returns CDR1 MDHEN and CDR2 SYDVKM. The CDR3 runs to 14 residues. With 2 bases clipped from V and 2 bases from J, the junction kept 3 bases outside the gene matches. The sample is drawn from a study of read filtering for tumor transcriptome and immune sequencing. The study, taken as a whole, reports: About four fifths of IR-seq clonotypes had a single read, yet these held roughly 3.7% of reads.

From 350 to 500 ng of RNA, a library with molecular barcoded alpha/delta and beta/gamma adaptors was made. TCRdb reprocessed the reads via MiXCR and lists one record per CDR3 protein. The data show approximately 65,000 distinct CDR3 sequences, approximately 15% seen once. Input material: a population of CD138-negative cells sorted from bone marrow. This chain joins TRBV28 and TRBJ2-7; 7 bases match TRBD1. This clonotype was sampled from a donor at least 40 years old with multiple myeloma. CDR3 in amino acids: CASSLIQGAYEQYF. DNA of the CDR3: TGTGCCAGCAGTTTAATTCAGGGGGCCTACGAGCAGTACTTC.